What follows are 8 T cell receptor beta chains derived from one specimen sequenced in a study of identical twins listed by TCRdb under 2016. Preparation of the library involved 5' RACE. Data came from an Illumina HiSeq 2000. The public reads were reanalyzed by TCRdb: fastp trimming at Q25, MiXCR alignment, in-frame beta chains only. Rows merge per CDR3 protein into single entries with the most common DNA and genes. For this sample the table gives under 450,000 distinct CDR3 sequences, of which 18% were detected only once. The top ten clonotypes cover more than 10% of the sample. Material: naive T cells sorted from blood. The cell subset or site label corresponds to: cells isolated with a human naive T-cell isolation kit. The receptor set was obtained from a man in his fifties in good health.

This clonotype appeared many times. The rearrangement links TRBV20-1 to TRBJ2-2; 8 positions agree with TRBD1. Per germline, CDR1 DFQATT and CDR2 SNEGSKA (reference sequence). Trimming cost V 3 bases and J 6 bases; bases outside gene matches: 15. This CDR3 contains 17 residues. CDR3 sequence: CSASGNRAGGFPGELFF. CDR3 DNA: TGCAGTGCTAGCGGGAACCGGGCAGGGGGCTTCCCCGGGGAGCTGTTTTTT.

This clonotype was seen at least ten times. The rearrangement uses TRBV28 and TRBJ1-1; D remains ambiguous. Trimming pared 6 bases from V and 1 base from J, leaving 9 bases between. Germline loops: CDR1 MDHEN, CDR2 SYDVKM. The CDR3 runs to 13 residues. The CDR3 here is CASSPGWNTEAFF. The DNA of the CDR3 is TGTGCCAGCAGCCCCGGGTGGAACACTGAAGCTTTCTTT.

This clonotype showed up many times. This chain joins TRBV5-5 and TRBJ2-1; D perhaps matches TRBD2 (6 bases). Germline V CDR1 and CDR2: SGHKS, YYEKEE (reference sequence). The CDR3 is 16 amino acids. V was cut by 0 bases and J by 7 bases, with 17 bases left in between. CDR3 DNA sequence: TGTGCCAGCAGCTTGGGTGCGGCGGGAACATTTAATGAGCAGTTCTTC. Translation: CASSLGAAGTFNEQFF.

This clonotype appeared many times. The rearrangement links TRBV6-2 or TRBV6-3 to TRBJ2-1, with D tentatively TRBD2 (6 bases). The CDR3 length is 12 residues. Trimming removed 5 bases at V and 10 bases at J, with 12 bases between. Per germline, CDR1 MNHEY and CDR2 SVGEGT. This chain's CDR3 is CASSRRAREQFF. DNA for the CDR3: TGTGCCAGCAGTCGGAGGGCCAGGGAGCAGTTCTTC.

CDR3 loop: CASSYSSPGGGYYEQYF. CDR3 DNA: TGTGCCAGCAGTTACTCGAGCCCCGGGGGTGGGTATTACGAGCAGTACTTC. The V and J genes are TRBV6-5 and TRBJ2-7, with a tentative D call TRBD2 (6 bases). Germline V gene data show CDR1 as MNHEY and CDR2 as SVGAGI. This CDR3 spans 17 amino acids. V dropped 0 bases and J dropped 4 bases, with 19 bases sitting between them.

The rearrangement joins TRBV6-1 to TRBJ2-1, with TRBD2 identical over 9 bases. CDR1 is MNHNS, CDR2 SASEGT, per germline. The CDR3 runs 15 residues. J was trimmed by 7 bases and V by 6 bases; bases with no gene match: 10. The CDR3 DNA sequence: TGTGCCAGCAGACAGACTAGCGGCCGCTGGAATGAGCAGTTCTTC. This codes for CASRQTSGRWNEQFF.

This clonotype was recorded at least ten times. The chain recombines TRBV20-1 with TRBJ2-5; D might be TRBD2 (5 bases). This CDR3 is built from 12 residues. Germline lookup yields CDR1 DFQATT and CDR2 SNEGSKA (reference sequence). V lost 6 bases and J 4 bases, leaving 12 bases between the germline ends. The CDR3 loop is CSALLGGETQYF. CDR3 DNA: TGCAGTGCCCTACTAGGTGGAGAGACCCAGTACTTC.

This clonotype was counted between two and nine times. The V call is TRBV7-2, the J call TRBJ1-6; no definite D call. The CDR3 extends over 14 amino acids. The ends were cut back, 0 bases at V and 7 bases at J, with 7 bases in the middle. CDR1 is SGHTA, CDR2 FQGNSA, per germline. The CDR3 region is CASSLAGMNSPLHF. The CDR3 nucleotides are TGTGCCAGCAGCTTAGCAGGGATGAATTCACCCCTCCACTTT.